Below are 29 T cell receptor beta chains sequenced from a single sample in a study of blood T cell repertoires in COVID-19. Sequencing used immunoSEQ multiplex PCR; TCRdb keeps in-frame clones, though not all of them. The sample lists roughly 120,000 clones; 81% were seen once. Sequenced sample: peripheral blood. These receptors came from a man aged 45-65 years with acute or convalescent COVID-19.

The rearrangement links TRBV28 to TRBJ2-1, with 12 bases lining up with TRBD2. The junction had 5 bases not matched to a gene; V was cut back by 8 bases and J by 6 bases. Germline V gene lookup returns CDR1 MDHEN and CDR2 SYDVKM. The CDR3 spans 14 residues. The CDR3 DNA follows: TGTGCCAGCTTAAGGACTAGCGGGGTCAATGAGCAGTTCTTC. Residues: CASLRTSGVNEQFF.

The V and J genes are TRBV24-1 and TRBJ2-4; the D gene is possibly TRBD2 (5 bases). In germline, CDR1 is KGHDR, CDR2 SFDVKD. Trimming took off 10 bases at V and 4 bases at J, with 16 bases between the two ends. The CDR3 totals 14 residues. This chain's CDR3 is CATKAETGKNIQYF. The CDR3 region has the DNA TGTGCCACTAAGGCGGAGACGGGGAAAAACATTCAGTACTTC.

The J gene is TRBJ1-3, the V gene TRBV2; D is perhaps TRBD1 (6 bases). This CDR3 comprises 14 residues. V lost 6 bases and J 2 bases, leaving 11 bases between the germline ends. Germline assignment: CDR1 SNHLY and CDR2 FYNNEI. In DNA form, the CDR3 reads TGTGCCAGCAGGCCACAGGGTCCTGGAAACACCATATATTTT. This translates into CASRPQGPGNTIYF.

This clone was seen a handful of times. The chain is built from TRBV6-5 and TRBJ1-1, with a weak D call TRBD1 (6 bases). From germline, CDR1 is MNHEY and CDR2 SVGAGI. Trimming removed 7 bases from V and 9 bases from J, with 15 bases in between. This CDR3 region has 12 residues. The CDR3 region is CASISGAGKAFF. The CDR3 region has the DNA TGTGCCAGCATCTCAGGGGCAGGGAAAGCTTTCTTT.

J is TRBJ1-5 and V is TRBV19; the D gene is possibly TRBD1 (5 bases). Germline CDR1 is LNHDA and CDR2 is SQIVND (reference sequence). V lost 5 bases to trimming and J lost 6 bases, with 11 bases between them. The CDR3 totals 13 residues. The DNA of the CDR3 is TGTGCCAGTAGTTCCCAGGGTGGTCAGCCCCAGCATTTT. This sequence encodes CASSSQGGQPQHF.

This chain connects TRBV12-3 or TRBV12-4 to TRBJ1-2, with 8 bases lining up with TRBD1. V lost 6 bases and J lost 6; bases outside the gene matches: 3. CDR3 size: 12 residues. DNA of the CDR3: TGTGCCAGCAGAACGACAGGGGATGGCTACACCTTC. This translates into CASRTTGDGYTF.

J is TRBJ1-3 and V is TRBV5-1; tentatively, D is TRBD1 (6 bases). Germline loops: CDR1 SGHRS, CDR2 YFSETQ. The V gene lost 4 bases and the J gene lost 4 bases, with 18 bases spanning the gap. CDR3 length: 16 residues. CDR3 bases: TGCGCCAGCAGCCTCCAAGGGGGGGCATCAGGAAACACCATATATTTT. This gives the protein CASSLQGGASGNTIYF.

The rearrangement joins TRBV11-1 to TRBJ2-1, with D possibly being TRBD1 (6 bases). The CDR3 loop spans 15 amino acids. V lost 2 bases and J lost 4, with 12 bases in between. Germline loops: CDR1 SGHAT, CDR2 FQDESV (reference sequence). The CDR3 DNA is TGTGCCAGCAGCTTATCGACAGGCCCTTACAATGAGCAGTTCTTC. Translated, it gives CASSLSTGPYNEQFF.

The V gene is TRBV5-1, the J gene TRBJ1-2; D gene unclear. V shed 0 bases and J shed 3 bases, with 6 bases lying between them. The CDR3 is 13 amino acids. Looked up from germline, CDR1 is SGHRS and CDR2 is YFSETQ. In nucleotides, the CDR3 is TGCGCCAGCAGCTTGGGTTACTACTATGGCTACACCTTC. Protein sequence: CASSLGYYYGYTF.

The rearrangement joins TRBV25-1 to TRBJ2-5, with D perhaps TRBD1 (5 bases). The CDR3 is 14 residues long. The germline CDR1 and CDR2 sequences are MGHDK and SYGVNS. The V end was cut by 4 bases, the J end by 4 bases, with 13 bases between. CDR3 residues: CASSGPNRLETQYF. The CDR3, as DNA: TGTGCCAGCAGTGGCCCGAACAGGCTAGAGACCCAGTACTTC.

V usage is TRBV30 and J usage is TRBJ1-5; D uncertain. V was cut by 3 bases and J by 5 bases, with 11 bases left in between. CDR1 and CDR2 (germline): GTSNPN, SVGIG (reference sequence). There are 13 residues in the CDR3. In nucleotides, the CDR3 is TGTGCCTGGAGGCCGGGAGCCCATCAGCCCCAGCATTTT. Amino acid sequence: CAWRPGAHQPQHF.

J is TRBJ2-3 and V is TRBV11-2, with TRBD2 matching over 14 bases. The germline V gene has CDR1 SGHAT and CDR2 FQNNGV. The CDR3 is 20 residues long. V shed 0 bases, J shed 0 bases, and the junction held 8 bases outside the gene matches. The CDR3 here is CASSLDRMTSGGASTDTQYF. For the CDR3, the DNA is TGTGCCAGCAGCTTAGATCGGATGACTAGCGGGGGGGCTAGCACAGATACGCAGTATTTT.

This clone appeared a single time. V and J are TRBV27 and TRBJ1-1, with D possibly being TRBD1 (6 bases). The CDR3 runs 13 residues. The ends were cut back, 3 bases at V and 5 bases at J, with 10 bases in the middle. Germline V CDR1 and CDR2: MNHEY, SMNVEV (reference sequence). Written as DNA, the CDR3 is TGTGCCAGCAGTTTCCGACAGGCGACTGAAGCTTTCTTT. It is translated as CASSFRQATEAFF.

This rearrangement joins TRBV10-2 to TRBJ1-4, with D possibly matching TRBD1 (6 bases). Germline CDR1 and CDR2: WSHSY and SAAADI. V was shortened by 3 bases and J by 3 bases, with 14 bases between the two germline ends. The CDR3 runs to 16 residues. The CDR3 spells CASSETLQGANEKLFF. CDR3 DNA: TGCGCCAGCAGTGAAACCTTACAGGGCGCTAATGAAAAACTGTTTTTT.

The CDR3 sequence is CASSWGPGTGGDEQFF. The CDR3 DNA is TGTGCCAGCAGCTGGGGTCCCGGGACAGGAGGAGATGAGCAGTTCTTC. This sequence joins TRBV2 and TRBJ2-1; 8 bases align to TRBD1. J was trimmed by 8 bases and V by 6 bases; bases with no gene match: 15. This CDR3 has 16 amino acids. CDR1 SNHLY and CDR2 FYNNEI come from the germline V gene.

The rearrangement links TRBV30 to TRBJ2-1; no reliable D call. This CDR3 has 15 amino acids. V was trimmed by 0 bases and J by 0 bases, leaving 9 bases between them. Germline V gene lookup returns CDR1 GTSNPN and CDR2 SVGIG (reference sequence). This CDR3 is CAWSVELLSYNEQFF. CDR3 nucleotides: TGTGCCTGGAGTGTTGAGCTACTCTCCTACAATGAGCAGTTCTTC.

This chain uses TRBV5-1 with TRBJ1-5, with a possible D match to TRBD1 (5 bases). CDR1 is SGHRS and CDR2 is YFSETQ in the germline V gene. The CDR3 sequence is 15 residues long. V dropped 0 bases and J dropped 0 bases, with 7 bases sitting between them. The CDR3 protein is CASSLAGYSNQPQHF. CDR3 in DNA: TGCGCCAGCAGCTTGGCAGGGTATAGCAATCAGCCCCAGCATTTT. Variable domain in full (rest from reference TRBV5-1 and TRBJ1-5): KAGVTQTPRYLIKTRGQQVTLSCSPISGHRSVSWYQQTPGQGLQFLFEYFSETQRNKGNFPGRFSGRQFSNSRSEMNVSTLELGDSALYLCASSLAGYSNQPQHFGDGTRLSIL.

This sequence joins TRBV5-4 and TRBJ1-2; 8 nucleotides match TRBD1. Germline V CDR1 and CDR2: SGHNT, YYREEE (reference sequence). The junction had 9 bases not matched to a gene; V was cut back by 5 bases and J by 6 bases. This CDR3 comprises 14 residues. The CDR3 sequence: CASSPGGALNGYTF. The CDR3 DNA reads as TGTGCCAGCAGTCCAGGGGGCGCGTTGAATGGCTACACCTTC. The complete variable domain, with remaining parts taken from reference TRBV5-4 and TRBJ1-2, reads ETGVTQSPTHLIKTRGQQVTLRCSSQSGHNTVSWYQQALGQGPQFIFQYYREEENGRGNFPPRFSGLQFPNYSSELNVNALELDDSALYLCASSPGGALNGYTFGSGTRLTVV.

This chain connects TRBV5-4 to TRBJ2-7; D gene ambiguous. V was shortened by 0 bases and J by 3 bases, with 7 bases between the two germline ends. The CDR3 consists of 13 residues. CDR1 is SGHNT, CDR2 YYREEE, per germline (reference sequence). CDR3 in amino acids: CASSLGPGYEQYV. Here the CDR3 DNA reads TGTGCCAGCAGCTTGGGTCCAGGCTACGAGCAGTACGTC.

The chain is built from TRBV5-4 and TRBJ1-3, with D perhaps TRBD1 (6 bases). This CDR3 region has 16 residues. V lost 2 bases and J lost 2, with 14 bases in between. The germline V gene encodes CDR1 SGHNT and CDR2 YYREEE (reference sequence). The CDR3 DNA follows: TGTGCCAGCAGCTTATCTTCAGGGGCCGCTGGAAACACCATATATTTT. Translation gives CASSLSSGAAGNTIYF.

CDR3 DNA sequence: TGTGCCAGCAGTGAAGCGGCGGGGATCGGAGAAAAACTGTTTTTT. It specifies CASSEAAGIGEKLFF. The V gene is TRBV2, the J gene TRBJ1-4; D ambiguous. Germline values: CDR1 SNHLY, CDR2 FYNNEI. This CDR3 region has 15 residues. V was cut by 0 bases and J by 8 bases, with 13 bases left in between.

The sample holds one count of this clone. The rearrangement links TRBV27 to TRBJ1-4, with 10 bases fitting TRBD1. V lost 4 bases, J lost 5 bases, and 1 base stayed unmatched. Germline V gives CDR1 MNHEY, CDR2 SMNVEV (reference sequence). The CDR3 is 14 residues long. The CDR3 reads CASSWDRGNEKLFF. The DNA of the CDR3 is TGTGCCAGCAGTTGGGACAGGGGAAATGAAAAACTGTTTTTT.

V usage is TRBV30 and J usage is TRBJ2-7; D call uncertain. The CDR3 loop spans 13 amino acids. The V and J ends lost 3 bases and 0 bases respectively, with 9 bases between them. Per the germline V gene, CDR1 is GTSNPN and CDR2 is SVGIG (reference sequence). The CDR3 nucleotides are TGTGCCTGGAGCAGTTTAAGCTCCTACGAGCAGTACGTC. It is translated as CAWSSLSSYEQYV.

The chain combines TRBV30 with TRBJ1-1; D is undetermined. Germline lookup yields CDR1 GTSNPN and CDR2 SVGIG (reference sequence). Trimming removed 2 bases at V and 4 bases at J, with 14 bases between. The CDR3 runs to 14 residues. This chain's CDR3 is CAWSSNPRGTEAFF. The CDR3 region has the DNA TGTGCCTGGAGTAGTAACCCTCGGGGCACTGAAGCTTTCTTT.

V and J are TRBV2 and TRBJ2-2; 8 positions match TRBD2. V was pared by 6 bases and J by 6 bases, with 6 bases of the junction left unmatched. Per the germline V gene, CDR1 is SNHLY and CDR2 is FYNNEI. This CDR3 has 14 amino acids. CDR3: CASRPGLDPGELFF. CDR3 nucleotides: TGTGCCAGCAGACCGGGACTAGATCCCGGGGAGCTGTTTTTT.

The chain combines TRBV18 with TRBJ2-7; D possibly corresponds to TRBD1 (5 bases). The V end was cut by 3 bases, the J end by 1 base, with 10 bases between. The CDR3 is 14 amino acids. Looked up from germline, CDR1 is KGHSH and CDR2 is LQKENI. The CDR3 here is CASSPTTDSYEQYF. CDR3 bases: TGTGCCAGCTCACCCACGACAGATTCCTACGAGCAGTACTTC.

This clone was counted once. The CDR3 nucleotides read TGTGCCAGCAGTTCTGACAGAGCAATGACCCAGTACTTC. It codes for CASSSDRAMTQYF. V is TRBV12-3 or TRBV12-4 and J is TRBJ2-5; D perhaps matches TRBD1 (5 bases). Between the trimmed V and J ends, which lost 4 bases and 7 bases, there was a span of 13 bases. The CDR3 covers 13 residues.

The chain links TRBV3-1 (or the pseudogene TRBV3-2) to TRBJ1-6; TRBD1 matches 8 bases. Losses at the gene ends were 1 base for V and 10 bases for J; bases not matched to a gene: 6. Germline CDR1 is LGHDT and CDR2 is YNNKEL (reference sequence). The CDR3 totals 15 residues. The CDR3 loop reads CASSQAPGGESPLHF. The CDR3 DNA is TGTGCCAGCAGCCAAGCTCCAGGGGGCGAATCACCCCTCCACTTT.

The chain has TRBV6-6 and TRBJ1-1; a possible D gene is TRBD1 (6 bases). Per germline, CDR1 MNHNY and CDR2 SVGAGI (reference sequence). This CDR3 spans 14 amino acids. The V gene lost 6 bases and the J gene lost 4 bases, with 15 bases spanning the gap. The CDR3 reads CASSQQGRGTEAFF. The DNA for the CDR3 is TGTGCCAGCAGCCAACAGGGTCGGGGCACTGAAGCTTTCTTT.